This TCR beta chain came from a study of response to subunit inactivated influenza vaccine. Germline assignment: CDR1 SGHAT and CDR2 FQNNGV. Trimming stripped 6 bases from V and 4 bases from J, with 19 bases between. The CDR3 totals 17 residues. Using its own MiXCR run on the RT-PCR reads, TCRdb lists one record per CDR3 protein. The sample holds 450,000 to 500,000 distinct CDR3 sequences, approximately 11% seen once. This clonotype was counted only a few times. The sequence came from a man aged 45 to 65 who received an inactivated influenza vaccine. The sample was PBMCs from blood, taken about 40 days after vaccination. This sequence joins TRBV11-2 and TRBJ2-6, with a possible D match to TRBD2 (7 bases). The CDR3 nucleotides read TGTGCCAGCAGAAGGGGGGGGGGCGCGAGAGGGGCCAACGTCCTGACTTTC. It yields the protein CASRRGGGARGANVLTF.